This T cell receptor beta chain was retrieved from a study of blood T cell repertoires in COVID-19. Background on the study: Donors in the United States, Italy and Spain gave samples during acute or convalescent COVID-19. T cells, B-cell-depleted T cells, or PBMCs supplied cDNA or gDNA.

In the original analysis: Estimates of nucleated cell counts were drawn from the amplification of reference gene primers. TCRdb's table, derived via immunoSEQ multiplex PCR, lists solely in-frame clones and lacks some. From that table come the V and J calls and clone size; the DNA was used to work out D and trimming. This table has 55,000 to 90,000 clones, around 87% appearing once. The CDR3 extends over 15 amino acids. Germline V gene lookup returns CDR1 SGHTA and CDR2 FQGTGA. V was cut by 2 bases and J by 5 bases, with 15 bases left in between. Sequenced sample: peripheral blood. The receptor comes from a man aged 70-80 years with active COVID-19. The chain combines TRBV7-3 with TRBJ2-5; a possible D gene is TRBD1 (6 bases). The CDR3 here is CASSLGTTGSETQYF. The CDR3 DNA reads TGTGCCAGCAGCTTAGGGACCACAGGGTCGGAGACCCAGTACTTC.